The table lists the clone carrying this T cell receptor beta chain with a few counts. Its antigen remains unknown. The data derive from a study of T cells after yellow fever vaccination. For the study at large: Fractions low in cell number were prepared with SMART-Seq v4 Ultra Low Input. Whole-study results and caveats: It was the secondary response that reached its peak faster, day 5 versus 15, but it was weaker. Contaminants from the bulk population, in the form of abundant clonotypes, could be found in FACS-sorted repertoires. Some clonotypes were seen in both the CD4 and the CD8 compartments. These made up a small share and likely arose from convergent recombination.

From the 5' RACE reads, TCRdb called clonotypes with MiXCR, one entry per CDR3 protein. This table holds 170,000 or so distinct CDR3 sequences, 5.5% to 7.5% found once. Germline V gene sequence: CDR1 LGHDT, CDR2 YNNKEL (reference sequence). V shed 0 bases and J shed 11 bases, with 19 bases lying between them. The CDR3 runs to 16 residues. The TCR was taken from a man aged 18 to 29 who received the YFV17D yellow fever vaccine. This chain uses TRBV3-1 with TRBJ1-4; D is uncertain. The sequencing here drew on CD4+ T cells sorted from PBMCs, taken on the day of the first yellow fever vaccination. In nucleotides, the CDR3 is TGTGCCAGCAGCCAAGAGTTTAGGGCCTCTAAGCTGAAACTGTTTTTT. As protein: CASSQEFRASKLKLFF.